This T cell receptor (beta chain) was documented in a study of early T cells in non-severe SARS-CoV-2 infection. Study-wide results and caveats: Private and CD4 specificities were missed by VDJdb matching, which favored anti-spike CD8 responses.

TCRdb re-called the 5' RACE reads through MiXCR, storing one row per CDR3 protein. The data contain about 64,000 distinct CDR3 sequences, about an eighth of them singletons. This clonotype was recorded a few times. The antigen remains unidentified. The clonotype was recovered from an adult who was a healthcare worker with PCR-confirmed SARS-CoV-2 infection or an uninfected control (not recorded which). The sequenced sample consisted of whole blood.

The CDR3 nucleotides are TGTGCCACCAGTGATTCACGGAACAACTATGGCTACACCTTC. This translates into CATSDSRNNYGYTF. The V and J genes are TRBV24-1 and TRBJ1-2; D gene ambiguous. V gave up 2 bases and J gave up 2 bases, with 8 bases separating them. Germline assignment: CDR1 KGHDR and CDR2 SFDVKD. CDR3 length equals 14 residues.